Described below is a single TCR beta chain sequence and its context. The data originate from a study of shared clonotypes between healthy human individuals. The CDR3 contains 12 residues. Germline loops: CDR1 MRHNA, CDR2 SNTAGT. The V end lost 6 bases, the J end lost 7 bases, and 9 bases lay between the germline ends. Libraries were prepared by immunoSEQ multiplex PCR; TCRdb keeps only in-frame clonotypes and omits some of them. Of 2,500,000 or so clones listed, 80% to 95% are singletons. From CD4+ cells came CD45RA+ naive and CD45RA-negative memory subsets. The TCR originated in a man aged 18 to 30 in good health. Some clones in this sample may be carry-over from other donors' samples. The chain carries TRBV6-4 and TRBJ2-2; no clear D. The sample comprised naive CD4+ T cells from PBMCs. Documented subset: CD45RA+ positively selected. CDR3 residues: CASRRAGGELFF. The DNA for the CDR3 is TGTGCCAGCAGACGGGCAGGCGGGGAGCTGTTTTTT.